Listed here are 14 T cell receptor beta chains from one sample, sequenced in a study of monozygotic twins with inflammatory bowel disease. One entry per CDR3 protein, without DNA, is what TCRdb gives after re-calling the 5' RACE reads. This table holds some 100,000 distinct CDR3 sequences. The sample comprised blood. These TCRs come from a human donor with ulcerative colitis or Crohn's disease, or a healthy co-twin of an affected twin (not recorded which).

The chain employs TRBV6-5 and TRBJ1-1; the TRBD1 assignment by TCRdb is unverifiable without DNA. CDR1 MNHEY and CDR2 SVGAGI come from the germline V gene. This CDR3 has 15 residues. CDR3 sequence reads: CASSSRWAGVTEAFF.

The CDR3 sequence: CATSRLFSTTDTQYF. The V and J genes are TRBV15 and TRBJ2-3. Germline CDR1 reads LNHNV; CDR2 reads YYDKDF (reference sequence). The CDR3 has 15 amino acids.

This chain links TRBV20-1 with TRBJ1-2; TCRdb's D gene call, TRBD1, goes unchecked for lack of DNA. From germline, CDR1 is DFQATT and CDR2 SNEGSKA (reference sequence). CDR3 length equals 13 residues. CDR3 amino acids: CSARDGATYGYTF.

J is TRBJ2-7 and V is TRBV19. Germline V gene lookup returns CDR1 LNHDA and CDR2 SQIVND (reference sequence). The CDR3 runs to 14 residues. CDR3 protein: CASSLRGLRDEQYF. Filled out from reference TRBV19 and TRBJ2-7, the complete variable domain reads DGGITQSPKYLFRKEGQNVTLSCEQNLNHDAMYWYRQDPGQGLRLIYYSQIVNDFQKGDIAEGYSVSREKKESFPLTVTSAQKNPTAFYLCASSLRGLRDEQYFGPGTRLTVT.

The CDR3 region is CASSLEWDGTRELFF. V and J are TRBV11-2 and TRBJ1-4. There are 15 residues in the CDR3. Germline V gives CDR1 SGHAT, CDR2 FQNNGV.

The chain carries TRBV5-1 and TRBJ2-3; without DNA, the TCRdb call of TRBD2 cannot be checked. CDR3 length: 16 amino acids. Germline-derived CDR1 and CDR2 are SGHRS and YFSETQ. The CDR3 here is CASSYTGTSVSDTQYF.

The rearrangement joins TRBV24-1 to TRBJ2-1; TCRdb reports TRBD2, a call that lacks DNA to check it against. The CDR3 extends over 14 amino acids. CDR1 is KGHDR, CDR2 SFDVKD, per germline. The CDR3 sequence: CAISTSGSGNEQFF.

V gene TRBV11-1 combines with J gene TRBJ1-1; TCRdb's assignment of TRBD1 cannot be checked, as there is no DNA. Germline assignment: CDR1 SGHAT and CDR2 FQDESV (reference sequence). This CDR3 is built from 16 residues. CDR3 sequence reads: CASSFFGPTGATEAFF.

The rearrangement joins TRBV9 to TRBJ2-3. The CDR3 runs to 14 residues. CDR1 is SGDLS and CDR2 is YYNGEE in the germline V gene. CDR3 residues: CASSVVGSSDTQYF.

The CDR3: CASAGMANTGELFF. The rearrangement joins TRBV7-6 to TRBJ2-2; the TRBD2 assignment by TCRdb is unverifiable without DNA. The CDR3 covers 14 residues. Germline V gives CDR1 SGHVS, CDR2 FNYEAQ.

V is TRBV5-1 and J is TRBJ1-1. This CDR3 has 15 amino acids. Germline CDR1 reads SGHRS; CDR2 reads YFSETQ. The CDR3 spells CASSLDSLKNTEAFF.

This chain joins TRBV20-1 and TRBJ2-2; TCRdb calls TRBD2, which cannot be checked without DNA. This CDR3 is built from 15 residues. Germline CDR1 DFQATT, CDR2 SNEGSKA (reference sequence). CDR3 amino acids: CSAHTSGRPTGELFF.

The chain recombines TRBV4-3 with TRBJ2-1; TCRdb returns TRBD2, unconfirmable since there is no DNA. The length of the CDR3 is 17 residues. The V gene's germline CDR1 is LGHNA and CDR2 YSLEER. CDR3 region: CASSQESSEEVTNEQFF.

The V and J genes are TRBV5-1 and TRBJ1-1; the TCRdb D gene call, TRBD1, has no DNA to confirm it. CDR3 length equals 15 residues. Germline CDR1 and CDR2: SGHRS and YFSETQ. The CDR3 loop reads CASSGQGLGDTEAFF.